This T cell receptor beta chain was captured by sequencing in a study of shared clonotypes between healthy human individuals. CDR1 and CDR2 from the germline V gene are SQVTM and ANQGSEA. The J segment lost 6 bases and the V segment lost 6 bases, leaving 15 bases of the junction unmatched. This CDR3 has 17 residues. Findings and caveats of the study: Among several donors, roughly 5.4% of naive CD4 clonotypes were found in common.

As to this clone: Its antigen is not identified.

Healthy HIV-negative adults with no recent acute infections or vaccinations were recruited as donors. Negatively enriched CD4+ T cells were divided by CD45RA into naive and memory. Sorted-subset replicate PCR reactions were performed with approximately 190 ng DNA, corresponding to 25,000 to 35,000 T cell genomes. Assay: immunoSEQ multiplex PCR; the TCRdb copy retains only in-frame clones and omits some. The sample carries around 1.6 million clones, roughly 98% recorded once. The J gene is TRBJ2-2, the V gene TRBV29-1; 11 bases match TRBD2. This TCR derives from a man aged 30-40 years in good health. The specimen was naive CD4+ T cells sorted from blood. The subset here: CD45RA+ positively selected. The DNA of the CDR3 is TGCAGCGTCGACGGGACAAAAACTAGCGGGGGTGCCGGGGAGCTGTTTTTT. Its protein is CSVDGTKTSGGAGELFF.